This T cell receptor (beta chain) was documented in a study of blood T cell repertoires in COVID-19. Turning to the study itself: Spain, Italy and the United States supplied samples that represented acute and convalescent COVID-19. T cells, B-cell-depleted T cells, or PBMCs provided the cDNA or gDNA that served as material.

CDR1 MGHRA and CDR2 YSYEKL come from the germline V gene. The CDR3 has 16 residues. Trimming stripped 2 bases from V and 0 bases from J, with 11 bases between. Original processing notes: Amplification of reference gene primers provided the estimated nucleated cell counts. Assay used: immunoSEQ multiplex PCR; TCRdb lists only in-frame clones, some missing. V and J calls and clone size are given by that table; D and trimming were obtained from the DNA. The sample contains tens of thousands of clones, 80% to 95% of which appear only once. This chain uses TRBV4-1 with TRBJ1-5, with TRBD1 as a possible D gene (6 bases). Sequenced: peripheral blood. The TCR originated in a woman aged 80 or over with acute or convalescent COVID-19. The CDR3 is CASSQKSGVSNQPQHF. The DNA of the CDR3 is TGCGCCAGCAGCCAAAAGTCAGGGGTTAGCAATCAGCCCCAGCATTTT.